The rows below give T cell receptor beta chains drawn from one sample of a study of beta chain features in type 1 diabetes. Generated by immunoSEQ multiplex PCR, the TCRdb table keeps only in-frame clones and is missing some. The sample carries hundreds of thousands of clones, approximately 28% recorded once. Sequenced input: naive CD4+ T cells from blood. The receptors here all came from a man between 18 and 35 years old in good health. CDR3s include the opening cysteine and the closing phenylalanine or tryptophan. The D gene is left open where the match is weak. Clone size appears in some rows only: once, few, many, or a class for an expanded clone.

few,TRBJ2-5,.,TRBV7-8,CASSGRETQYF,TGTGCCAGCAGTGGAAGAGAGACCCAGTACTTC
.,TRBJ2-7,.,TRBV7-8,CASSSAVYYEQYF,TGTGCCAGCAGTTCAGCGGTATACTACGAGCAGTACTTC
.,TRBJ2-7,.,TRBV6-5,CASKDTRYEQYF,TGTGCCAGCAAGGACACCAGATACGAGCAGTACTTC
.,TRBJ2-7,.,TRBV6-6,CASSPSFYEQYF,TGTGCCAGCAGTCCGTCCTTCTACGAGCAGTACTTC
.,TRBJ2-7,TRBD1,TRBV19,CASSITGTDSSYEQYF,TGTGCCAGTAGTATTACCGGGACAGACTCATCCTACGAGCAGTACTTC
few,TRBJ1-1,.,TRBV9,CASSETQGSTEAFF,TGTGCCAGCAGCGAGACCCAGGGGAGCACTGAAGCTTTCTTT
.,TRBJ2-7,.,TRBV5-1,CASSLGSSDDYEQYF,TGCGCCAGCAGCTTGGGGTCTAGCGACGATTACGAGCAGTACTTC
.,TRBJ1-4,TRBD1,TRBV28,CASSSPGGKLFF,TGTGCCAGCAGTTCTCCAGGGGGAAAACTGTTTTTT
.,TRBJ1-1,.,TRBV6-1,CASSVSLNTEAFF,TGTGCCAGCAGTGTGAGTCTGAACACTGAAGCTTTCTTT
.,TRBJ2-5,.,TRBV7-7,CASSEGQQETQYF,TGTGCTAGCTCCGAGGGGCAGCAAGAGACCCAGTACTTC
.,TRBJ2-7,TRBD2,TRBV29-1,CSVEGTSGSSYEQYF,TGCAGCGTCGAGGGGACTAGCGGGAGCTCCTACGAGCAGTACTTC
.,TRBJ2-7,TRBD1,TRBV30,CAWDQDRVRSYEQYF,TGTGCCTGGGATCAGGACAGGGTGCGTTCCTACGAGCAGTACTTC
few,TRBJ2-1,TRBD2,TRBV6-1,CASSVGGGSPNEQFF,TGTGCCAGCAGTGTAGGCGGCGGGAGTCCGAATGAGCAGTTCTTC
.,TRBJ2-1,.,TRBV30,CAWSGRGGHYEQFF,TGTGCCTGGAGTGGCCGAGGCGGGCATTATGAGCAGTTCTTC
.,TRBJ2-3,TRBD2,TRBV4-1,CASSPLTSGSSDTQYF,TGCGCCAGCAGCCCGCTGACTAGCGGGAGTTCAGATACGCAGTATTTT
few,TRBJ2-1,TRBD2,TRBV7-9,CASSPGTSGSDYNEQFF,TGTGCCAGCAGCCCAGGGACTAGCGGGAGCGACTACAATGAGCAGTTCTTC
few,TRBJ2-6,TRBD1,TRBV30,CAWSRDRVYSGANVLTF,TGTGCCTGGAGTCGGGACAGGGTCTACTCTGGGGCCAACGTCCTGACTTTC
few,TRBJ2-2,.,TRBV11-2,CASSLDDRGYAGELFF,TGTGCCAGCAGCTTAGATGATCGGGGGTACGCCGGGGAGCTGTTTTTT
once,TRBJ2-7,.,TRBV28,CASSFIRSPAAQYF,TGTGCCAGCAGTTTTATACGGAGTCCAGCGGCGCAGTACTTC
.,TRBJ2-5,.,TRBV11-2,CASSLSAGVETQYF,TGTGCCAGCAGCTTATCGGCCGGGGTAGAGACCCAGTACTTC
.,TRBJ2-4,.,TRBV29-1,CSVGEGAGSKNIQYF,TGCAGCGTTGGTGAGGGTGCGGGTTCCAAAAACATTCAGTACTTC
few,TRBJ1-2,.,TRBV7-9,CASSLVPGYGYTF,TGTGCCAGCAGCTTAGTACCTGGCTATGGCTACACCTTC
once,TRBJ2-3,.,TRBV15,CATSRDLQGRWLDTQYF,TGTGCCACCAGCAGAGATCTGCAGGGGCGCTGGTTAGATACGCAGTATTTT
.,TRBJ2-7,.,TRBV25-1,CASSDRAGREQYF,TGTGCCAGCAGTGACCGGGCAGGACGCGAGCAGTACTTC
few,TRBJ2-1,.,TRBV23-1,CASGTDTYNEQFF,TGCGCCAGCGGGACTGACACTTACAATGAGCAGTTCTTC
.,TRBJ1-4,TRBD1,TRBV7-9,CASSYGTGANEKLFF,TGTGCCAGCAGCTACGGGACAGGAGCTAATGAAAAACTGTTTTTT
few,TRBJ2-4,.,TRBV7-9,CASSPGEVVAKNIQYF,TGTGCCAGCAGCCCGGGGGAGGTGGTCGCCAAAAACATTCAGTACTTC
few,TRBJ2-7,.,TRBV4-1,CASSQEEGTNYEQYF,TGCGCCAGCAGCCAAGAGGAGGGAACCAACTACGAGCAGTACTTC
few,TRBJ2-2,.,TRBV23-1,CASPIGSGNTGELFF,TGCGCCAGCCCCATCGGGAGCGGGAACACCGGGGAGCTGTTTTTT
.,TRBJ2-1,.,TRBV7-9,CASSLAFGNNEQFF,TGTGCCAGCAGCTTAGCGTTTGGCAACAATGAGCAGTTCTTC
.,TRBJ1-5,TRBD1,TRBV30,CAWRPQGAINQPQHF,TGTGCCTGGAGACCTCAGGGGGCTATCAATCAGCCCCAGCATTTT
.,TRBJ1-2,.,TRBV25-1,CASSEQGVGYTF,TGTGCCAGCAGTGAACAGGGTGTTGGCTACACCTTC
few,TRBJ2-1,.,TRBV28,CASSSPLSGWIYNEQFF,TGTGCCAGCAGTTCCCCCTTGAGCGGGTGGATCTACAATGAGCAGTTCTTC
few,TRBJ2-4,.,TRBV7-9,CASSPALTKNIQYF,TGTGCCAGCAGCCCAGCGTTGACCAAAAACATTCAGTACTTC